The 26 T cell receptor beta chains in this list originate from one sample, sequenced in a study of metastatic and nonmetastatic thyroid tumors. All patients reached thyroid surgery having received no treatment beforehand. MiXCR reprocessed the PCR reads for TCRdb. The table records under 35,000 clones, 20% to 25% of them present only once. The source material was blood. The source is a female donor with papillary thyroid cancer or a benign thyroid nodule (not recorded which). Some clones in this sample may be carry-over from other donors' samples.

On this clone itself: At one end the junction does not follow the germline gene, possibly because of a read error. The J gene is TRBJ1-1, the V gene TRBV6-1; no definite D call. The germline gives CDR1 MNHNS, CDR2 SASEGT. The CDR3 has 15 residues. The CDR3 protein is CASSPPHWTNTEAFF. The CDR3 nucleotides are TGTGCCAGCAGTCCGCCGCACTGGACGAACACTGAAGCCTTCTTT.

This clone came up many times. The V gene is TRBV30, the J gene TRBJ1-5; no clear D gene. There are 13 residues in the CDR3. Germline V gene data show CDR1 as GTSNPN and CDR2 as SVGIG (reference sequence). Deletions cut 5 bases from V and 0 bases from J, with 8 bases between. The CDR3 loop is CAWGKDSNQPQHF. CDR3 coding DNA: TGTGCCTGGGGAAAAGATAGCAATCAGCCCCAGCATTTT. Full variable domain (remainder filled in from reference TRBV30 and TRBJ1-5): SQTIHQWPATLVQPVGSPLSLECTVEGTSNPNLYWYRQAAGRGLQLLFYSVGIGQISSEVPQNLSASRPQDRQFILSSKKLLLSDSGFYLCAWGKDSNQPQHFGDGTRLSIL.

Remarks on this clone: A read error may account for a junction end that differs from germline. This chain links TRBV27 with TRBJ2-2, with D unresolved. Germline V gene data show CDR1 as MNHEY and CDR2 as SMNVEV (reference sequence). CDR3 length: 15 residues. CDR3 region: CASSLGRARTWELFF. The CDR3 DNA follows: TGTGCCAGCAGTCTAGGCCGTGCGCGCACCTGGGAGCTGTTTTTT.

This clone was detected only a few times. The chain joins TRBV6-2 or TRBV6-3 to TRBJ1-2; D unclear. From germline, CDR1 is MNHEY and CDR2 SVGEGT. V was trimmed by 2 bases and J by 6 bases, leaving 19 bases between them. This CDR3 is 16 amino acids long. CDR3 sequence: CASSYALPREENGYTF. The CDR3 coding sequence is TGTGCCAGCAGTTACGCATTACCGAGGGAGGAGAATGGCTACACCTTC.

This clone was found many times. The genes are TRBV9 and TRBJ2-3, with 8 bases identical to TRBD2. After removal of 3 bases from V and 6 bases from J, the junction contained 12 bases not matched to a gene. From germline, CDR1 is SGDLS and CDR2 YYNGEE. The CDR3 spans 16 residues. DNA of the CDR3: TGTGCCAGCAGCGGCCGGTTAGCGGGAACGAAGGATACGCAGTATTTT. Its protein product is CASSGRLAGTKDTQYF. Filled out from reference TRBV9 and TRBJ2-3, the complete variable domain reads DSGVTQTPKHLITATGQRVTLRCSPRSGDLSVYWYQQSLDQGLQFLIQYYNGEERAKGNILERFSAQQFPDLHSELNLSSLELGDSALYFCASSGRLAGTKDTQYFGPGTRLTVL.

By sample fraction, this clone is medium-sized. The gene calls are TRBV7-9 and TRBJ2-7; D unresolved. Germline V gene lookup returns CDR1 SEHNR and CDR2 FQNEAQ (reference sequence). Trimming removed 1 base at V and 6 bases at J, with 7 bases between. There are 12 residues in the CDR3. CDR3 nucleotide sequence: TGTGCCAGCAGCTTAGGGTCCGGCGAGCAGTACTTC. Amino acids: CASSLGSGEQYF.

This clone was seen many times. This chain uses TRBV3-1 with TRBJ1-2; D gene ambiguous. This CDR3 region has 12 residues. Trimming shortened V by 7 bases and J by 8 bases, and 14 bases separated the two germline ends. Germline V gives CDR1 LGHDT, CDR2 YNNKEL (reference sequence). The CDR3 loop reads CASTSLFGGYTF. The CDR3 nucleotides read TGTGCCAGCACCTCTCTTTTCGGAGGCTACACCTTC.

Turning to this clone: Likely a read error: the CDR3 ends without its conserved phenylalanine or tryptophan. The chain joins TRBV11-2 to TRBJ2-1, with no clear D. Trimming shortened V by 5 bases and J by 7 bases, and 15 bases separated the two germline ends. The CDR3 extends over 14 amino acids. Germline CDR1 and CDR2: SGHAT and FQNNGV. CDR3 residues: CASSPSWSRNEQFL. CDR3 in DNA: TGTGCCAGCAGCCCCAGCTGGAGTCGAAATGAGCAGTTCTTG.

This clone was counted at least ten times. V gene TRBV27 combines with J gene TRBJ2-5; D is uncertain. Germline CDR1 and CDR2: MNHEY and SMNVEV (reference sequence). The germline V and J ends were trimmed by 2 bases and 5 bases, with 18 bases remaining between them. This CDR3 has 16 residues. Here the CDR3 DNA reads TGTGCCAGCAGTTTAATATCAGGACCCAAGAGGGAGACCCAGTACTTC. Translated: CASSLISGPKRETQYF.

This clone was observed at least ten times. The chain recombines TRBV18 with TRBJ1-4, with D uncertain. With 3 bases removed from V and 7 bases from J, the gap between germline ends came to 18 bases. Germline V gene lookup returns CDR1 KGHSH and CDR2 LQKENI. The CDR3 covers 16 residues. CDR3 in amino acids: CASSPEQSGTGEKLFF. DNA of the CDR3: TGTGCCAGCTCACCCGAGCAGTCGGGAACTGGTGAAAAACTGTTTTTT.

This clone was observed many times. The chain couples TRBV11-2 to TRBJ2-4, with TRBD1 identical over 8 bases. V was clipped by 6 bases and J by 0 bases; unmatched bases: 13. CDR3 length: 18 amino acids. Germline CDR1 and CDR2: SGHAT and FQNNGV. The CDR3 nucleotides are TGTGCCAGCAGAACAGACAGGGGACCATCCCTAGCCAAAAACATTCAGTACTTC. It specifies CASRTDRGPSLAKNIQYF.

In this sample, this clone turned up many times. The CDR3: CASSINWDRDLYGYTF. In DNA, the CDR3 is TGTGCCAGTAGTATAAACTGGGACAGGGACCTCTATGGCTACACCTTC. The V gene is TRBV19, the J gene TRBJ1-2; 9 nucleotides align to TRBD1. The CDR3 consists of 16 residues. The V gene's germline CDR1 is LNHDA and CDR2 SQIVND (reference sequence). V shed 2 bases and J 4 bases; nucleotides not matched to a gene: 8. Complete variable domain (other parts from reference TRBV19 and TRBJ1-2): DGGITQSPKYLFRKEGQNVTLSCEQNLNHDAMYWYRQDPGQGLRLIYYSQIVNDFQKGDIAEGYSVSREKKESFPLTVTSAQKNPTAFYLCASSINWDRDLYGYTFGSGTRLTVV.

A remark on this clone: This sequence may be a read error, since a much larger clone differs from it by one base. The chain carries TRBV11-2 and TRBJ2-7, with a weak D call TRBD2 (6 bases). CDR1 and CDR2 (germline): SGHAT, FQNNGV. The CDR3 is 14 amino acids. For the CDR3, the DNA is TGTGCCAGCAGCTACCACCGGGGGAATTACGAGCAGCGCTTC. It codes for CASSYHRGNYEQRF.

This clone was observed a handful of times. Here the CDR3 DNA reads TGTGCCAGCAGCTTTCTAGCGGGAGAAGCCTCATACGAGCAGTACTTC. This gives the protein CASSFLAGEASYEQYF. V and J are TRBV11-2 and TRBJ2-7; 10 bases align to TRBD2. V lost 3 bases to trimming and J lost 4 bases; unmatched junction nucleotides: 9. This CDR3 spans 16 amino acids. Germline values: CDR1 SGHAT, CDR2 FQNNGV.

The V and J genes are TRBV11-3 and TRBJ2-7; the match to TRBD1 covers 7 bases. Trimming took 2 bases from V and 4 from J; bases not matched to a gene: 8. Germline V gene sequence: CDR1 SGHNT, CDR2 YENEEA. This CDR3 comprises 15 residues. CDR3 sequence: CASSLRSGGIYEQYF. The CDR3 coding sequence is TGTGCCAGCAGCTTACGATCAGGGGGTATATACGAGCAGTACTTC.

The chain has TRBV11-2 and TRBJ2-3; D may be TRBD2 (6 bases). This CDR3 contains 18 residues. CDR1 and CDR2 from the germline V gene are SGHAT and FQNNGV. V was shortened by 5 bases and J by 4 bases, with 25 bases between the two germline ends. The CDR3 bases are TGTGCCAGCAGCGCCCCACGTGACGGGGGAGTTATGGCAGATACGCAGTATTTT. Translation: CASSAPRDGGVMADTQYF.

In its sample, this clone ranks as medium-sized. The chain couples TRBV6-1 to TRBJ1-1; possible D gene TRBD1, 5 bases. The CDR3 sequence is 15 residues long. Trimming stripped 7 bases from V and 0 bases from J, with 15 bases between. Germline CDR1 reads MNHNS; CDR2 reads SASEGT. The CDR3 nucleotides are TGTGCCAGCATCTCTTTCAAGGGGATGAACACTGAAGCTTTCTTT. Its translation: CASISFKGMNTEAFF.

V is TRBV10-1 and J is TRBJ2-1; D gene unclear. V was cut by 2 bases and J by 6 bases, with 2 bases left in between. Germline lookup yields CDR1 WNHNN and CDR2 SYGVQD (reference sequence). The CDR3 contains 11 residues. CDR3 bases: TGCGCCAGCAGTGAGACCAATGAGCAGTTCTTC. It encodes CASSETNEQFF.

This clone was seen repeatedly, ten times or more. The V gene is TRBV20-1, the J gene TRBJ1-1, with D unclear. This CDR3 contains 13 residues. V lost 3 bases, J lost 1 base, and 9 bases lay in between. CDR1 DFQATT and CDR2 SNEGSKA come from the germline V gene (reference sequence). The CDR3 DNA follows: TGCAGTGCTAGGAGTCATTCGAACACTGAAGCTTTCTTT. Encoded protein: CSARSHSNTEAFF.

About this clone: At one boundary the junction diverges from the germline segment, which might be a read error. The V call is TRBV6-2 or TRBV6-3, the J call TRBJ1-2; D not certain. Per the germline V gene, CDR1 is MNHEY and CDR2 is SVGEGT. The CDR3 contains 13 residues. CDR3 sequence reads: CASSYSNGYDYTF. The CDR3 DNA sequence: TGTGCCAGCAGTTACTCTAACGGATATGACTACACCTTC.

The genes are TRBV20-1 and TRBJ1-4, with TRBD1 matching over 8 bases. Germline CDR1 and CDR2: DFQATT and SNEGSKA (reference sequence). The CDR3 is 18 amino acids. The J segment lost 0 bases and the V segment lost 1 base, leaving 10 bases of the junction unmatched. CDR3 nucleotides: TGCAGTGCTAGAGTGGCAGGGGGCGGACTTCCAACTAATGAAAAACTGTTTTTT. Its translation is CSARVAGGGLPTNEKLFF.

This rearrangement joins TRBV7-8 to TRBJ1-5; D is perhaps TRBD1 (5 bases). The CDR3 loop spans 16 amino acids. Trimming removed 5 bases at V and 6 bases at J, with 20 bases between. CDR1 and CDR2 (germline): SGHVS, FQNEAQ. CDR3 region: CASSHGVGREGQPQHF. For the CDR3, the DNA is TGTGCCAGCAGCCACGGCGTGGGCAGGGAGGGTCAGCCCCAGCATTTT. The complete variable domain, with remaining parts taken from reference TRBV7-8 and TRBJ1-5, reads GAGVSQSPRYKVAKRGQDVALRCDPISGHVSLFWYQQALGQGPEFLTYFQNEAQLDKSGLPSDRFFAERPEGSVSTLKIQRTQQEDSAVYLCASSHGVGREGQPQHFGDGTRLSIL.

The gene calls are TRBV20-1 and TRBJ2-6, with 9 bases that match TRBD2. CDR3 length equals 19 residues. CDR1 is DFQATT and CDR2 is SNEGSKA in the germline V gene (reference sequence). Trimming at V came to 3 bases and at J to 0 bases, leaving 12 bases not matched to a gene. The DNA of the CDR3 is TGCAGTGCTAGCCCAACAACTAGCGGGTCTAGCTCTGGGGCCAACGTCCTGACTTTC. Amino acid sequence: CSASPTTSGSSSGANVLTF.

The chain couples TRBV6-1 to TRBJ2-7; D may be TRBD1 or TRBD2 (5 bases each). The CDR3 is 13 amino acids. Germline loops: CDR1 MNHNS, CDR2 SASEGT. CDR3 sequence: CASSERGAYEHYV. In DNA form, the CDR3 reads TGTGCCAGCAGTGAGCGAGGGGCCTACGAGCATTACGTC.

This clone was counted only a few times. The J gene is TRBJ2-7, the V gene TRBV6-2 or TRBV6-3; TRBD2 aligns across 13 bases. The CDR3 length is 15 residues. Germline values: CDR1 MNHEY, CDR2 SVGEGT. V lost 5 bases to trimming and J lost 7 bases; unmatched junction nucleotides: 8. CDR3 region: CASSDTSGRDWEQYF. CDR3 nucleotides: TGTGCCAGCAGTGATACTAGCGGGAGGGATTGGGAGCAGTACTTC.

This clone is termed medium-sized. This chain uses TRBV6-4 with TRBJ2-7; 9 nucleotides agree with TRBD2. V was pared by 0 bases and J by 6 bases, with 0 bases of the junction left unmatched. Germline lookup yields CDR1 MRHNA and CDR2 SNTAGT. This CDR3 comprises 13 residues. For the CDR3, the DNA is TGTGCCAGCAGTGACTCGACTAGCGGCGAGCAGTACTTC. Its protein is CASSDSTSGEQYF.